This T cell receptor (beta chain) was found in a study of T cell repertoires in aging, cancer and after chemotherapy (dated by TCRdb to the late 2010s). Context from the whole study: Donors were distributed across six age groups ranging from 30 or younger to 70 or older, with at least three individuals included per group. In the hematological group, the paired samples taken before and after chemotherapy came from chronic lymphocytic leukemia patients who were treated with regimens based on fludarabine or bendamustine. The complete dataset included around 8.8 million TCR reads. To look at immunoaging and at how T cells reconstitute after chemotherapy, the study profiled TCR beta repertoires in peripheral blood from both healthy donors and cancer patients. The cohort comprised 200 to 250 cancer patients, roughly 90 with hematological and around 130 with solid cancers, plus 95 healthy donors as a reference group.

What the work shows at the level of the full study, not this receptor alone: In both cancer cohorts, the median generation probability rose over the chemotherapy interval, which suggests that the repertoire was reconstituted through rebound thymic output. Compared with age-matched healthy donors, untreated patients with hematological or solid cancers had significantly lower TCR diversity and higher clonality in blood. Declining TCR diversity with age in healthy donors was mainly explained by loss of richness; in cancer patients, loss of evenness also contributed. Hematological cancer patients had infiltration of lymphoid organs, and this infiltration may itself impair thymic emigration or peripheral T cell expansion. According to the authors, the repertoire data do not permit conclusions about immunological memory after chemotherapy.

Genomic DNA extracted from peripheral blood, rather than sorted cells or RNA, was used as the source for amplification of TCR beta rearrangements. Rearranged TRB sequences spanning V, D and J segments were amplified in a multiplex touch-down PCR with a mixed TRB-A/B primer pool. Illumina adapters and sample indices were attached to the amplicons in two consecutive PCR reactions using Phusion HS II polymerase. The amplicons were purified from gel with the NucleoSpin Gel and PCR Clean-up kit and then assessed with Qubit and an Agilent 2100 Bioanalyzer. The libraries were sequenced on an Illumina MiSeq with 600-cycle, single-indexed, paired-end runs. The published analysis was carried out like this. MiXCR versions 2.12 and 3.0.5 were used to process TRB sequences. Each unique CDR3 nucleotide sequence was treated as one clone, and only productive sequences with two or more reads were kept. Repertoire metrics included Shannon diversity, evenness, clonality (one minus evenness), and alpha-parameterized diversity profiles from alpha 0 to 5. The IGoR algorithm was used to calculate generation probabilities for clones in the paired samples taken before and after chemotherapy. TCRdb applied fastp at Q25 and MiXCR to the public reads, then kept only in-frame beta chains. Each entry merges the rows of one CDR3 protein and shows their most common DNA and genes. It is TCRdb's table, rather than the study itself, that gives the V and J calls and clone size. The table for this sample lists thousands of distinct CDR3 sequences; approximately 52% of them were counted only once. The top ten hold 30% to 40% of the sample.

Details on this clonotype: Its antigen is currently not known. There are no base qualities to consult, and no much larger clone falls within one base.

The receptor comes from a human donor with a blood cancer. The donor label of this sample is uncertain. The specimen was blood.

The bases are TGCGCCAGCAGGGGTGACACTAGCGGGGGGGCTACGCAGTATTTT. This gives the protein CASRGDTSGGATQYF. The sequence joins TRBV5-1 to TRBJ2-3, with 13 bases matching TRBD2. For CDR1 and CDR2, the germline V gene lists SGHRS and YFSETQ. Germline trimming amounts to 5 bases on V and 8 bases on J, with 8 as the count of junction bases outside the gene matches. The CDR3 runs 15 residues from the cysteine to the phenylalanine. Only CDR3 DNA remains: 45 bases, in frame from the first base. Here the CDR3 is joined to the reference TRBV5-1 and TRBJ2-3 genes, and the full variable domain is: KAGVTQTPRYLIKTRGQQVTLSCSPISGHRSVSWYQQTPGQGLQFLFEYFSETQRNKGNFPGRFSGRQFSNSRSEMNVSTLELGDSALYLCASRGDTSGGATQYFGPGTRLTVL.